The TCR beta chain under discussion was sequenced for a study of T cells after yellow fever vaccination. The length of the CDR3 is 14 residues. Germline assignment: CDR1 DFQATT and CDR2 SNEGSKA (reference sequence). In this sample, this clonotype turned up once. As yet, its antigen is unknown. Being one base from a much bigger clone, this may be a read error. Study-wide findings and caveats: One caveat is that FACS-sorted repertoires could contain abundant clonotypes contaminating from the bulk population. The study found a weaker secondary response that peaked faster, day 5 versus 15.

Each CDR3 protein is one row after TCRdb ran MiXCR on the 5' RACE reads. The table shows approximately 330,000 distinct CDR3 sequences, with 4.1% occurring only once. Here the sequenced sample was PBMCs, taken 5 days after the yellow fever booster vaccination. This sequence joins TRBV20-1 and TRBJ2-3, with 7 nucleotides matching TRBD2. The TCR was taken from a man between 18 and 35 years old who received the YFV17D yellow fever vaccine. CDR3 sequence reads: CSARDYLSTDTQNF. As DNA, the CDR3 is TGCAGTGCGAGGGACTACCTTAGCACAGATACGCAGAATTTT.